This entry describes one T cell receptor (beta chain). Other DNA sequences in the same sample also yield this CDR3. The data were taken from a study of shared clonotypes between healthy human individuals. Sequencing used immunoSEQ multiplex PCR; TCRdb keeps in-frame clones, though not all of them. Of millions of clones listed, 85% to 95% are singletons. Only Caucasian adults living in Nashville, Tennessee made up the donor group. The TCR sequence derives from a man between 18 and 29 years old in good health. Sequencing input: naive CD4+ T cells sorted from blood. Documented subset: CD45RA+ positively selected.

CDR3 nucleotides: TGTGCCTGGAGCGACGGGACAGGGAGCACAGATACGCAGTATTTT. It encodes CAWSDGTGSTDTQYF. The rearrangement uses TRBV30 and TRBJ2-3, with TRBD1 identical over 9 bases. Germline loops: CDR1 GTSNPN, CDR2 SVGIG (reference sequence). Trimming removed 3 bases from V and 0 bases from J; junction bases left unmatched: 4. The CDR3 has 15 residues.